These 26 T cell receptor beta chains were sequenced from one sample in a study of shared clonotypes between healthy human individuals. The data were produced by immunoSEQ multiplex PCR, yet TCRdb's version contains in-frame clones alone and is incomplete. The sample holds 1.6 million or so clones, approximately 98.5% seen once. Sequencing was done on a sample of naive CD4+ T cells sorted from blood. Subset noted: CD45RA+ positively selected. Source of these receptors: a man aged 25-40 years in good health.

DNA for the CDR3: TGTGCCAGTAGATCCTCTGCAACTAATGAAAAACTGTTTTTT. As protein: CASRSSATNEKLFF. This chain joins TRBV19 and TRBJ1-4; D call uncertain. CDR1 is LNHDA, CDR2 SQIVND, per germline (reference sequence). This CDR3 is built from 14 residues. V was shortened by 6 bases and J by 0 bases, with 8 bases between the two germline ends. Together with reference TRBV19 and TRBJ1-4, the CDR3 gives the full variable domain: DGGITQSPKYLFRKEGQNVTLSCEQNLNHDAMYWYRQDPGQGLRLIYYSQIVNDFQKGDIAEGYSVSREKKESFPLTVTSAQKNPTAFYLCASRSSATNEKLFFGSGTQLSVL.

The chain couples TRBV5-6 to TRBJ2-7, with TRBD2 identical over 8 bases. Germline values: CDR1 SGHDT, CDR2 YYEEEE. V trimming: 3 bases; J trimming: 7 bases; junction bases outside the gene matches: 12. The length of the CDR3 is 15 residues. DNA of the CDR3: TGTGCCAGCAGCTCGTTTCCCGGGACTAGTTATGAGCAGTACTTC. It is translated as CASSSFPGTSYEQYF. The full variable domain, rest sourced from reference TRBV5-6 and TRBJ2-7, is DAGVTQSPTHLIKTRGQQVTLRCSPKSGHDTVSWYQQALGQGPQFIFQYYEEEERQRGNFPDRFSGHQFPNYSSELNVNALLLGDSALYLCASSSFPGTSYEQYFGPGTRLTVT.

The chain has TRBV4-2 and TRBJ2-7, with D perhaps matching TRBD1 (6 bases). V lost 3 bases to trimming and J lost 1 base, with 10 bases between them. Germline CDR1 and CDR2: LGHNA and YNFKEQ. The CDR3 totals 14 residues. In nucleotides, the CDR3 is TGTGCCAGCAGCCAGGACAGCGTGTCCTACGAGCAGTACTTC. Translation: CASSQDSVSYEQYF.

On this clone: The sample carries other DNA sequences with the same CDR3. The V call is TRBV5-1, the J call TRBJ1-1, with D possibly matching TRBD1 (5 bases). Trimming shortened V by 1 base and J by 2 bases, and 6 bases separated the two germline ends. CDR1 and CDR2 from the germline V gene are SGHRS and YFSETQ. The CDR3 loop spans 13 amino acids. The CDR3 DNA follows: TGCGCCAGCAGCTTGCAGGGAAACACTGAAGCTTTCTTT. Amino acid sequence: CASSLQGNTEAFF.

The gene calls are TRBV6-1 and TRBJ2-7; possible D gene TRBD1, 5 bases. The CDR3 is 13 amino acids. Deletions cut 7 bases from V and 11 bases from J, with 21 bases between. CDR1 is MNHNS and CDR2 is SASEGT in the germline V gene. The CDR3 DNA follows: TGTGCCAGCAACAAAAGGGGCCTATTGTCGGAGTACTTC. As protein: CASNKRGLLSEYF.

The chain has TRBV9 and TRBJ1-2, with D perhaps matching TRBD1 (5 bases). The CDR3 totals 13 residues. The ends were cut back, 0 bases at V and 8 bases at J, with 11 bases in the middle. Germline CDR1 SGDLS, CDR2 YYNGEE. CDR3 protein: CASSVGRGPGYTF. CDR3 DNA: TGTGCCAGCAGCGTAGGGAGGGGTCCCGGCTACACCTTC.

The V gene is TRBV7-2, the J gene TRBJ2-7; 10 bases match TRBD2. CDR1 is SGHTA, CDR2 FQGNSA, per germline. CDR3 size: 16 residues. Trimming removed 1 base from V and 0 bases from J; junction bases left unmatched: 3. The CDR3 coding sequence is TGTGCCAGCAGCTTAGACGGGACTAGCGTCTCCTACGAGCAGTACTTC. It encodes CASSLDGTSVSYEQYF.

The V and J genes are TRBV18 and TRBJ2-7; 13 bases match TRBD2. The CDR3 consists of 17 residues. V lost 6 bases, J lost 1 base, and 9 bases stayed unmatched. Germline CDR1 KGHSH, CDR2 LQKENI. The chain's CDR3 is CASSTGTSGALSYEQYF. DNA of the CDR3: TGTGCCAGCTCTACCGGGACTAGCGGGGCCCTATCCTACGAGCAGTACTTC.

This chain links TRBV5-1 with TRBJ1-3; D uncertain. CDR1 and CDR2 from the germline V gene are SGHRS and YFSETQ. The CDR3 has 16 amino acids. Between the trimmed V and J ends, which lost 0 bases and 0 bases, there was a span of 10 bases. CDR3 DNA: TGCGCCAGCAGCTTGGATGTCGGTCGCTCTGGAAACACCATATATTTT. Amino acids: CASSLDVGRSGNTIYF.

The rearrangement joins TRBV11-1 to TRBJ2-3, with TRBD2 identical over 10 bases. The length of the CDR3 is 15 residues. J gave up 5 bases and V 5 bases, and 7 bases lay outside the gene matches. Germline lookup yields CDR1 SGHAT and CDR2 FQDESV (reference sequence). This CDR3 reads CASSRQREGLDTQYF. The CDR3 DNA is TGTGCCAGCAGCCGGCAGCGGGAGGGGTTAGATACGCAGTATTTT. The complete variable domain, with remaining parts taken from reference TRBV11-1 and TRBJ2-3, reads EAEVAQSPRYKITEKSQAVAFWCDPISGHATLYWYRQILGQGPELLVQFQDESVVDDSQLPKDRFSAERLKGVDSTLKIQPAELGDSAMYLCASSRQREGLDTQYFGPGTRLTVL.

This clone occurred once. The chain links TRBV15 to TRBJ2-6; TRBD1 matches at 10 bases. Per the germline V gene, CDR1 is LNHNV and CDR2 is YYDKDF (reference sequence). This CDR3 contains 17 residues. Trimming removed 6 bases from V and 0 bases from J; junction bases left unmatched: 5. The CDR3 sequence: CATSDRGPLSGANVLTF. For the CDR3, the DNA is TGTGCCACCAGTGACAGGGGGCCCCTCTCTGGGGCCAACGTCCTGACTTTC.

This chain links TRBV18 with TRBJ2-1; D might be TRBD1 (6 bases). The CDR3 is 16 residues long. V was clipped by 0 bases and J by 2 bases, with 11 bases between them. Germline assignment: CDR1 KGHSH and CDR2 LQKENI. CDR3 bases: TGTGCCAGCTCACCACCGGTGGGGGCGGCCTACAATGAGCAGTTCTTC. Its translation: CASSPPVGAAYNEQFF.

The CDR3 DNA sequence: TGTGCCAGCTCATCGGGTGGGGCCAACGTCCTGACTTTC. Translated: CASSSGGANVLTF. This chain uses TRBV18 with TRBJ2-6; no firm D call. CDR3 length: 13 residues. Germline CDR1 and CDR2: KGHSH and LQKENI. Trimming removed 5 bases from V and 3 bases from J, with 5 bases in between.

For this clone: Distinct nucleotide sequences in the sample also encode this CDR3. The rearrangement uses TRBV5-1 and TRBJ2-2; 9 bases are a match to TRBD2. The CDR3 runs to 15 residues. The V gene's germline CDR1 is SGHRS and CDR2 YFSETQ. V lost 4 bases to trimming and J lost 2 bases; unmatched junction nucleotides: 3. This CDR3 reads CASSPGLANTGELFF. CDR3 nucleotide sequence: TGCGCCAGCAGCCCGGGACTAGCCAACACCGGGGAGCTGTTTTTT.

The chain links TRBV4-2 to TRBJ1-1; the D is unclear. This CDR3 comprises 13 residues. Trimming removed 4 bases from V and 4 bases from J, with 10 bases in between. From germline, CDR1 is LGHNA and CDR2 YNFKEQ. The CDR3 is CASSREMSTEAFF. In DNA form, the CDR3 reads TGTGCCAGCAGCCGGGAGATGTCCACTGAAGCTTTCTTT.

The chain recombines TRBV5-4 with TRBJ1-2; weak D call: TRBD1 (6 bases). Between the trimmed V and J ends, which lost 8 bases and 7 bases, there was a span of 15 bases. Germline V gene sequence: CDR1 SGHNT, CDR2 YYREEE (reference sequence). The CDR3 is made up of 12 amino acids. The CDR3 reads CASGTPKGGYTF. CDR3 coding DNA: TGTGCCAGTGGGACACCCAAAGGTGGCTACACCTTC.

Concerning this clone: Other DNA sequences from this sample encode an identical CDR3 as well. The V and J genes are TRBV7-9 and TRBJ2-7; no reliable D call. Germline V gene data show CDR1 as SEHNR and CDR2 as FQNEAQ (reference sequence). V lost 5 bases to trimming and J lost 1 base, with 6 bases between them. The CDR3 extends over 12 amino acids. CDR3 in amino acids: CASSLFSYEQYF. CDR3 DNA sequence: TGTGCCAGCAGCCTTTTTTCCTACGAGCAGTACTTC.

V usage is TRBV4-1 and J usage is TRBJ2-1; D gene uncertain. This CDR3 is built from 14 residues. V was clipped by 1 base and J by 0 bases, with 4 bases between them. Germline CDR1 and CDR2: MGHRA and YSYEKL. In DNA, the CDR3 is TGCGCCAGCAGCCAAGGGAGCTCCTACAATGAGCAGTTCTTC. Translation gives CASSQGSSYNEQFF.

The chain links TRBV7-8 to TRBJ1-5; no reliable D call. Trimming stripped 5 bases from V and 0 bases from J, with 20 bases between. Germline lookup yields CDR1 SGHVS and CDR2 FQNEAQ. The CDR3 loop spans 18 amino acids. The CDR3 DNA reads TGTGCCAGCAGCACAAACCGGGGTAACGTCAATAGCAATCAGCCCCAGCATTTT. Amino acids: CASSTNRGNVNSNQPQHF.

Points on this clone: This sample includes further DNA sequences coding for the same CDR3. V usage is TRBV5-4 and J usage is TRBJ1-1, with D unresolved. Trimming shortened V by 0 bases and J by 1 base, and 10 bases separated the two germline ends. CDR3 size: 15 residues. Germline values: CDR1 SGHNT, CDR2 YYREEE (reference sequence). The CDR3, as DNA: TGTGCCAGCAGCTTGGCGACGGGTAGGAACACTGAAGCTTTCTTT. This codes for CASSLATGRNTEAFF. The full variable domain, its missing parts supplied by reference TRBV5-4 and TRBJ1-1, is ETGVTQSPTHLIKTRGQQVTLRCSSQSGHNTVSWYQQALGQGPQFIFQYYREEENGRGNFPPRFSGLQFPNYSSELNVNALELDDSALYLCASSLATGRNTEAFFGQGTRLTVV.

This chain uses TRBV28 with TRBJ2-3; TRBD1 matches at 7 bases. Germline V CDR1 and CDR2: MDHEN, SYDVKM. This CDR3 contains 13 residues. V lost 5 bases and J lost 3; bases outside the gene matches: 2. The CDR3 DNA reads TGTGCCAGCAGTGTACAGGGGACAGATACGCAGTATTTT. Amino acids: CASSVQGTDTQYF.

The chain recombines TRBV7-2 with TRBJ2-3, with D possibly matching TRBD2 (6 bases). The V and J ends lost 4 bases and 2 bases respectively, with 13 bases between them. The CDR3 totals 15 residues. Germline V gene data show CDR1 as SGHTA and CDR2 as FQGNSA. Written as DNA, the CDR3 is TGTGCCAGCAGCTCCTCCGGGAGAGTCACAGATACGCAGTATTTT. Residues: CASSSSGRVTDTQYF.

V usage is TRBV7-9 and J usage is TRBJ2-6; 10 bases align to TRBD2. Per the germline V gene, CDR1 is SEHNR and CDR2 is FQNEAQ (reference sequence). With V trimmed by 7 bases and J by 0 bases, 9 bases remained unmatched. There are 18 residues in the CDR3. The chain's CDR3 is CASTASGRLSSGANVLTF. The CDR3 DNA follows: TGTGCCAGCACCGCTAGCGGGAGATTAAGCTCTGGGGCCAACGTCCTGACTTTC. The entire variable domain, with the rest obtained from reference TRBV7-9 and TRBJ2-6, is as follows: DTGVSQNPRHKITKRGQNVTFRCDPISEHNRLYWYRQTLGQGPEFLTYFQNEAQLEKSRLLSDRFSAERPKGSFSTLEIQRTEQGDSAMYLCASTASGRLSSGANVLTFGAGSRLTVL.

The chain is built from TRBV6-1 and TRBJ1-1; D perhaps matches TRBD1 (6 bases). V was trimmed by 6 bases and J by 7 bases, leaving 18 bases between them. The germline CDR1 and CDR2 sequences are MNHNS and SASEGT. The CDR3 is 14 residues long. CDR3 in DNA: TGTGCCAGCAGGCGGGGGCAGGGGACTGATGAAGCTTTCTTT. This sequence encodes CASRRGQGTDEAFF.

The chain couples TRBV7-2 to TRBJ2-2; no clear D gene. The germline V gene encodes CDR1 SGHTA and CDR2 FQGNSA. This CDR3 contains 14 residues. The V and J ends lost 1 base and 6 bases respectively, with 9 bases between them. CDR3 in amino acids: CASSLDLWPGELFF. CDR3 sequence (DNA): TGTGCCAGCAGCTTAGATCTGTGGCCCGGGGAGCTGTTTTTT.

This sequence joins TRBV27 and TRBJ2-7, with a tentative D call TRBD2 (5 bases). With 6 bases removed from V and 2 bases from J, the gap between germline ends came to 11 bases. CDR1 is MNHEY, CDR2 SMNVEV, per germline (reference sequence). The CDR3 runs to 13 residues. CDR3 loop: CASRQTGTYEQYF. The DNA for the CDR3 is TGTGCCAGCAGGCAGACGGGGACCTACGAGCAGTACTTC.